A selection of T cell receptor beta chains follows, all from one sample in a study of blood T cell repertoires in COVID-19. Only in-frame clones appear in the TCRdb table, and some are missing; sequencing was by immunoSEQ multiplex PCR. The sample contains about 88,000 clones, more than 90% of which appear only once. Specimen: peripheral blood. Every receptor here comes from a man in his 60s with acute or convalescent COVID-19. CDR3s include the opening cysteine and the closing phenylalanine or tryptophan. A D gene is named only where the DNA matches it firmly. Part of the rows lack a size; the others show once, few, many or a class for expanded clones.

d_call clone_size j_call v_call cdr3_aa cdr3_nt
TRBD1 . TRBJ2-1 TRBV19 CASSRGTEYNEQFF TGTGCCAGTAGTAGGGGGACAGAGTACAATGAGCAGTTCTTC
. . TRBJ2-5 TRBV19 CASSSIAAALQETQYF TGTGCCAGTAGTAGTATCGCGGCCGCACTCCAAGAGACCCAGTACTTC
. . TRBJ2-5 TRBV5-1 CASSHNTPGETQYF TGCGCCAGCAGCCACAACACACCGGGGGAGACCCAGTACTTC
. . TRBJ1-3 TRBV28 CASSFTLTSGNTIYF TGTGCCAGCAGTTTTACTCTCACCTCTGGAAACACCATATATTTT
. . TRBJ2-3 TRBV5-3 CARRQVTDTQYF TGTGCCAGGAGACAGGTGACAGATACGCAGTATTTT
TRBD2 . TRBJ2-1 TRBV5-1 CASSSGAGPPNNEQFF TGCGCCAGCAGCTCTGGAGCGGGGCCACCAAACAATGAGCAGTTCTTC
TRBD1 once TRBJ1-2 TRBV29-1 CSVDSQGALYGYTF TGCAGCGTTGATAGTCAGGGGGCGCTCTATGGCTACACCTTC
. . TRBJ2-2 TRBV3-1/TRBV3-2 CASSRRGPATGELFF TGTGCCAGCAGCCGTAGGGGTCCGGCCACCGGGGAGCTGTTTTTT
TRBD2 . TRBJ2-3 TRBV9 CASSPRREDTFSTDTQYF TGTGCCAGCAGCCCTAGGCGGGAGGACACGTTTAGCACAGATACGCAGTATTTT
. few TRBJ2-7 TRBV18 CASSPASGIYEQYF TGTGCCAGCTCACCAGCGTCCGGGATTTACGAGCAGTACTTC
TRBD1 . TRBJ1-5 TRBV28 CASSLQGARNQPQHF TGTGCCAGCAGTTTACAGGGGGCAAGAAATCAGCCCCAGCATTTT
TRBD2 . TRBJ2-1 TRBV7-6 CASSLGTTRLSKADEQFF TGTGCCAGCAGCCTCGGGACTACTCGCCTATCTAAGGCGGATGAGCAGTTCTTC
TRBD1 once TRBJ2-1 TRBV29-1 CSVLGTGGLEQFF TGCAGCGTTTTAGGGACAGGGGGCCTTGAGCAGTTCTTC
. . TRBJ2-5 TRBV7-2 CASSKQGEQETQYF TGTGCCAGCAGCAAGCAGGGTGAGCAAGAGACCCAGTACTTC
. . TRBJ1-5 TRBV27 CASSQGSGYSNQPQHF TGTGCCAGCAGCCAGGGGTCTGGGTATAGCAATCAGCCCCAGCATTTT